This T cell receptor (beta chain) was identified during a study of cytomegalovirus exposure and HLA in healthy donors. Concerning this clone: Its antigen remains unknown.

Germline loops: CDR1 SGHVS, CDR2 FQNEAQ. Losses at the gene ends were 5 bases for V and 2 bases for J; bases not matched to a gene: 20. This CDR3 is built from 20 residues. Study-level points and caveats: No immune exposure information besides CMV serostatus was available.

PCR involved 60 Vbeta and 13 Jbeta primers. Method: immunoSEQ multiplex PCR; TCRdb's copy keeps in-frame clones and lacks some. This sample has 130,000 to 150,000 clones; 80% occur once, and the top ten carry roughly 4.7%. What was sequenced was PBMCs. The clonotype was recovered from a man aged 40-50 years in good health and CMV-seronegative. The rearrangement joins TRBV7-8 to TRBJ2-5, with TRBD2 identical over 10 bases. In DNA form, the CDR3 reads TGTGCCAGCAGCCATCAACTAGCGCCGGGGCCTAGCGGGGGTCAAGAGACCCAGTACTTC. As protein: CASSHQLAPGPSGGQETQYF. Full variable domain (missing parts from reference TRBV7-8 and TRBJ2-5): GAGVSQSPRYKVAKRGQDVALRCDPISGHVSLFWYQQALGQGPEFLTYFQNEAQLDKSGLPSDRFFAERPEGSVSTLKIQRTQQEDSAVYLCASSHQLAPGPSGGQETQYFGPGTRLLVL.